This T cell receptor (beta chain) was observed in a study of early T cells in non-severe SARS-CoV-2 infection. Study-level information: Sequencing of bulk RNA from unsorted whole blood was done, without chain pairing.

Attachment of unique molecular identifiers to individual cDNA molecules was performed. TCRdb passed the 5' RACE reads through MiXCR, listing each CDR3 protein once. Of around 37,000 distinct CDR3 sequences detected, about 9.9% appear once; the ten largest clones hold around 13%. Trimming took 2 bases from V and 1 from J, leaving 14 bases between them. Looked up from germline, CDR1 is SEHNR and CDR2 is FQNEAQ (reference sequence). There are 16 residues in the CDR3. This clonotype was sampled from an adult who was a healthcare worker with PCR-confirmed SARS-CoV-2 infection or an uninfected control (not recorded which). The V call is TRBV7-9, the J call TRBJ1-1; D gene ambiguous. Source material: whole blood. CDR3 loop: CASSLTPDRTNTEAFF. CDR3 bases: TGTGCCAGCAGCTTAACCCCGGACCGAACGAACACTGAAGCTTTCTTT.